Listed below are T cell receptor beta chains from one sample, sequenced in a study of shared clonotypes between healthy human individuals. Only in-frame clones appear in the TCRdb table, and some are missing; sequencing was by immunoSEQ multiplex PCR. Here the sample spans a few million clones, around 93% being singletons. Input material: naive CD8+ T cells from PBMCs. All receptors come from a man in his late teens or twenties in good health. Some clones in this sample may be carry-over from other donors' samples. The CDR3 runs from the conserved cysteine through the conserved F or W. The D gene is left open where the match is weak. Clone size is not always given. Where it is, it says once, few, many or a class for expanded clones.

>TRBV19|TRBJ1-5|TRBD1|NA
TGTGCCAGTAGTGTTACAGGGGTTGGCAATCAGCCCCAGCATTTT
CASSVTGVGNQPQHF
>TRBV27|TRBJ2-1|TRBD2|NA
TGTGCCAGCAGTTTCGCGGGAGGGCCCTCGGGGGAGCAGTTCTTC
CASSFAGGPSGEQFF
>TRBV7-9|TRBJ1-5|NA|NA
TGTGCCAGCTCCGGTCCCCCAGGCAGGGGATTTCAGCCCCAGCATTTT
CASSGPPGRGFQPQHF
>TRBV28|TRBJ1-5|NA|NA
TGTGCCAGCAGTTTTGGTAGTCAGGTTCAGCCCCAGCATTTT
CASSFGSQVQPQHF
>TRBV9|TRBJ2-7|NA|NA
TGTGCCAGCAGCCCCTTGTCAGGAACAAGCTCCTACGAGCAGTACTTC
CASSPLSGTSSYEQYF
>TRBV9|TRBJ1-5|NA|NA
TGTGCCAGCAGCGTAGGGACTAGCAATCAGCCCCAGCATTTT
CASSVGTSNQPQHF
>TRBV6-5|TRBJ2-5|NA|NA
TGTGCCAGCAGCAATCCGGACCGGGGTGTAGAGACCCAGTACTTC
CASSNPDRGVETQYF
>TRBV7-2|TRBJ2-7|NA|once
TGTGCCAGCCGTCAGCAAGGGACCTCGTTGGAGGAGCAGTACTTC
CASRQQGTSLEEQYF
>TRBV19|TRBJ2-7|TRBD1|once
TGTGCCAGTAGTATATCCTGGGACAGGGAGGGGTACGAGCAGTACTTC
CASSISWDREGYEQYF
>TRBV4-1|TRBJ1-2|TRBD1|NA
TGCGCCAGCAGCCAAGGGACAGGGGAGGATGGCTACACCTTC
CASSQGTGEDGYTF
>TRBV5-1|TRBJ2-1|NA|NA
TGCGCCAGCAGCCTCTCTGAGGTAGGTGAGCAGTTCTTC
CASSLSEVGEQFF
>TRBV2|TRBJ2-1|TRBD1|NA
TGTGCCAGCAGTGCGGGACAGGGGGCTTACAATGAGCAGTTCTTC
CASSAGQGAYNEQFF
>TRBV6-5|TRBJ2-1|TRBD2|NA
TGTGCCAGCAGCCTTAGCGGGATCTACAATGAGCAGTTCTTC
CASSLSGIYNEQFF
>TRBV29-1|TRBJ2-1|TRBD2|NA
TGCAGCGCCGTAGCGGGAGGGCGTTACAATGAGCAGTTCTTC
CSAVAGGRYNEQFF
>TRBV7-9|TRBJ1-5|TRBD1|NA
TGTGCCAGCAGCTTAGCGGAAGGGGGCTCTAGCAATCAGCCCCAGCATTTT
CASSLAEGGSSNQPQHF
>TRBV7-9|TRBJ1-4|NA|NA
TGTGCCAGCAGCTTGACAGGTCCCCGGGAAAAACTGTTTTTT
CASSLTGPREKLFF
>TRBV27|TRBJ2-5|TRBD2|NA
TGTGCCAGCAGTCCAGAGGTGGGAGGGTACCAAGAGACCCAGTACTTC
CASSPEVGGYQETQYF
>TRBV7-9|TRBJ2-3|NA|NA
TGTGCCAGCAGCACCACCACGGTGGGCGACACGCAGTATTTT
CASSTTTVGDTQYF
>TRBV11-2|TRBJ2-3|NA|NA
TGTGCCAGCAGCCCCCCGTCAGATACGCAGTATTTT
CASSPPSDTQYF
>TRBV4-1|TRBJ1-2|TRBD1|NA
TGCGCCAGCAGCCAATGGCCTCAGGACAGGGGGCGTTTCAACTATGGCTACACCTTC
CASSQWPQDRGRFNYGYTF
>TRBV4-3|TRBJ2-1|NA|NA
TGCGCCAGCAGCCAACTCCCCACGGGGCCAGAGAGCTCCTACAATGAGCAGTTCTTC
CASSQLPTGPESSYNEQFF
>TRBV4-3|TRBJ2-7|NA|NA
TGCGCCAGCAGCCACGATAGTCAGGGCACCTACGAGCAGTACTTC
CASSHDSQGTYEQYF
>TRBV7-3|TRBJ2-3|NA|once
TGTGCCAGCAGCTCGCCGGACCACGCAGATACGCAGTATTTT
CASSSPDHADTQYF
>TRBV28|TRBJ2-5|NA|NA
TGTGCCAGCAGTTTACGGCAGGAGACCCAGTACTTC
CASSLRQETQYF
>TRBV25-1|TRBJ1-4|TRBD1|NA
TGTGCCACATCTCCCGGGACAGGGGAAATTAGCGGTGAAAAACTGTTTTTT
CATSPGTGEISGEKLFF
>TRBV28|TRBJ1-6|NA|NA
TGTGCCACTCCCCGGAGGGCCAGCCCTCATTCACCCCTCCACTTT
CATPRRASPHSPLHF
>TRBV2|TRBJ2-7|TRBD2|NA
TGTGCCAGCAGTGAAGTAGAGCCCCTAGCGGAGGGCTACGAGCAGTACTTC
CASSEVEPLAEGYEQYF
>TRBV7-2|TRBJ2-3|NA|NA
TGTGCCAGCAGCCGATATAATGCGATCTCAGATACGCAGTATTTT
CASSRYNAISDTQYF
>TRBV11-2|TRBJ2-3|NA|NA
TGTGCCAGCACCCACCGGCCGGGACCACGCACAGATACGCAGTATTTT
CASTHRPGPRTDTQYF
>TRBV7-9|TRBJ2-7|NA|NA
TGTGCCAGCAGCTTGGGCAGTGCCCGCTACGAGCAGTACTTC
CASSLGSARYEQYF
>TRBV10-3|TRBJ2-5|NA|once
TGTGCCATCAGTGAGTCTGGTGGTCCAGAGACCCAGTACTTC
CAISESGGPETQYF
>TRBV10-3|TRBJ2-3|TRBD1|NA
TGTGCCATCAGTGGGGACAGGGGGAGGACAGATACGCAGTATTTT
CAISGDRGRTDTQYF
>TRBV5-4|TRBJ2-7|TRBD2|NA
TGTGCCAGCAGCTTGGCTCTAGCGGGGTCCTACGAGCAGTACTTC
CASSLALAGSYEQYF
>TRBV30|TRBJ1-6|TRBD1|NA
TGTGCCTGCAGACAGGGGTTGAATTCACCCCTCCACTTT
CACRQGLNSPLHF
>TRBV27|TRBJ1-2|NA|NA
TGTGCCAGCGGGCCCAGGGGTAACTATGGCTACACCTTC
CASGPRGNYGYTF
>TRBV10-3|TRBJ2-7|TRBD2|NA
TGTGCCATCAGCCTAATGCTAGCGGGAGGACGCTCTTACGAGCAGTACTTC
CAISLMLAGGRSYEQYF
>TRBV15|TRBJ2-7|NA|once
TGTGCCACCAGCAAGTCGGGGACTTACTACGAGCAGTACTTC
CATSKSGTYYEQYF
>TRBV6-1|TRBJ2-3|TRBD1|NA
TGTGCCAGCAGTGAAGGTTCGGACAGGCCCATACCTAGCACAGATACGCAGTATTTT
CASSEGSDRPIPSTDTQYF
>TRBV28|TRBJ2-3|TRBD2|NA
TGTGCCAGCAGTCCAGGGACTAGAGAGAGGTATTTT
CASSPGTRERYF
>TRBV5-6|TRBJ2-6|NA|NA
TGTGCCAGCAGCCCGGGACTTATTGGGGCCAACGTCCTGACTTTC
CASSPGLIGANVLTF
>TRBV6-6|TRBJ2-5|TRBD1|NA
TGTGCCAGCAGTGACAGGGATGGCGGAGAGACCCAGTACTTC
CASSDRDGGETQYF
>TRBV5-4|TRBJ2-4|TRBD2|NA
TGTGCCAGCAGCCTAAGTCCGGGACTAGGAATTAGGGCCATTCAGTACTTC
CASSLSPGLGIRAIQYF
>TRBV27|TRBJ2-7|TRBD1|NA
TGTGCCAGCAAGGAAGACCCGGGACAGGGGTACGAGCAGTACTTC
CASKEDPGQGYEQYF
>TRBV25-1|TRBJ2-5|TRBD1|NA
TGTGCCAGCACTGAGGGGGCAGAGACCCAGTACTTC
CASTEGAETQYF
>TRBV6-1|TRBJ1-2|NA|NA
TGTGCCAGCAGTGCGGTGGGGTTTAACTATGGCTACACCTTC
CASSAVGFNYGYTF
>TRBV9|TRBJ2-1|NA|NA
TGTGCCAGCAGCGTAGCTACGAGGGTTCTGGATGAGCAGTTCTTC
CASSVATRVLDEQFF
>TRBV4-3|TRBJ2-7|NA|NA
TGCGCCAGCAGCCAACAAACAGTGACCTACGAGCAGTACTTC
CASSQQTVTYEQYF
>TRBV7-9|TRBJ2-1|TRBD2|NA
TGTGCCAGCAAGCTCTCGGGGGGCTCCTACAATGAGCAGTTCTTC
CASKLSGGSYNEQFF